Included here is one TCR beta chain sequence, with context. Its specificity is unknown. These data come from a study of shared clonotypes between healthy human individuals. The CDR3 is 16 residues long. V was trimmed by 2 bases and J by 6 bases, leaving 17 bases between them. Germline assignment: CDR1 MNHEY and CDR2 SMNVEV (reference sequence). General study findings and limits: A handful of donors shared 4.5% to 6.5% of their naive CD4 clonotypes. Shared clonotypes across all four donors exceeded non-shared ones in generation probability.

Authors' methods: ImmunoSEQ sequences covered only the junction and lacked quality scores; filtering therefore differed. Libraries were prepared by immunoSEQ multiplex PCR; TCRdb keeps only in-frame clonotypes and omits some of them. From that table come the V and J calls and clone size; the DNA was used to work out D and trimming. This sample has approximately 2.4 million clones; roughly 95% occur once, and the top ten carry around 0.13%. The source is a man aged 18 to 29 in good health. The sequenced sample was naive CD4+ T cells sorted from blood. Subset reported: CD45RA+ positively selected. The gene calls are TRBV27 and TRBJ2-1; tentatively, D is TRBD1 (5 bases). CDR3 bases: TGTGCCAGCAGTTTAAGGGGATTAACAGGATCCAATGAGCAGTTCTTC. This codes for CASSLRGLTGSNEQFF.